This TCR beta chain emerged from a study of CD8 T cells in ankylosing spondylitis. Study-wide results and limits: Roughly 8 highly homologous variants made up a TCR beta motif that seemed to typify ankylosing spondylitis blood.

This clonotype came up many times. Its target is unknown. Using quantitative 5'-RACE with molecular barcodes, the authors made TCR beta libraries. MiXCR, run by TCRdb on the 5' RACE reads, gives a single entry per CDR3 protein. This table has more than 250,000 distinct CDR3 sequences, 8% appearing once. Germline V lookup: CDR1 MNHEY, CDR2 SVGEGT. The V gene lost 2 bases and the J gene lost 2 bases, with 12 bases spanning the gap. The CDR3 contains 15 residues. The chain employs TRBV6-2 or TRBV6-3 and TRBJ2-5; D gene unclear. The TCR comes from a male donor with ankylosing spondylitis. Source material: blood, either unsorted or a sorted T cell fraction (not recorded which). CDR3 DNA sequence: TGTGCCAGCAGTTACGGTCCCGTCGGGCAAGAGACCCAGTACTTC. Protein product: CASSYGPVGQETQYF.